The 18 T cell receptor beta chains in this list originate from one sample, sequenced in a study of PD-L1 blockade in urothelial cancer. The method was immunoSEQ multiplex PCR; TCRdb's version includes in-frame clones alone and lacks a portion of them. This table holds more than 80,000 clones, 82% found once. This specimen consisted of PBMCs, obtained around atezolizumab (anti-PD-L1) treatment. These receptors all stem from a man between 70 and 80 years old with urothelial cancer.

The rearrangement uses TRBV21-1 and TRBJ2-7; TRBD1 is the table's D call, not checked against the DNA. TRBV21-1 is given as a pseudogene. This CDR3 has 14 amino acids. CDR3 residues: CASSKAHRGYEQYF. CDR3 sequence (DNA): TGTGCCAGCAGCAAAGCCCACAGGGGATACGAGCAGTACTTC.

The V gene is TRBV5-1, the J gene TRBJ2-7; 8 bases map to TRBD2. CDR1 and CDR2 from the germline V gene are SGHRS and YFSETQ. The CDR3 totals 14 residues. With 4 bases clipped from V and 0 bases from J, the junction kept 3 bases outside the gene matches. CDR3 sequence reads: CASSLGTSSYEQYF. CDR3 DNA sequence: TGCGCCAGCAGCCTAGGGACTAGCTCCTACGAGCAGTACTTC.

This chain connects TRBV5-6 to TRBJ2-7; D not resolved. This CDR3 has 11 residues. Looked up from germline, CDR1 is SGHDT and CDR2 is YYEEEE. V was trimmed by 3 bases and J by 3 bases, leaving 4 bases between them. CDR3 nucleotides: TGTGCCAGCAGCTCCCTCTACGAGCAGTACTTC. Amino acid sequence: CASSSLYEQYF.

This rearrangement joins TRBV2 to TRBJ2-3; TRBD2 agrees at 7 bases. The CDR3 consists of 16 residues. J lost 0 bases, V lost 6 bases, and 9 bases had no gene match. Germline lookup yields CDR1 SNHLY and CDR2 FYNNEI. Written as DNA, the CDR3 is TGTGCCAGCAGCCCTGGGAGTAGCGGGAGCACAGATACGCAGTATTTT. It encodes CASSPGSSGSTDTQYF.

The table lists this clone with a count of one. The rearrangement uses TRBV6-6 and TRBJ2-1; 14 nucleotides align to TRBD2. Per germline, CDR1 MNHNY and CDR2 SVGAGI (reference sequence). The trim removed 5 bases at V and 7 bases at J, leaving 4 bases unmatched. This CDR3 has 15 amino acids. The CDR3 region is CASSRGTSGGNEQFF. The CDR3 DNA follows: TGTGCCAGCAGTAGGGGGACTAGCGGGGGTAATGAGCAGTTCTTC.

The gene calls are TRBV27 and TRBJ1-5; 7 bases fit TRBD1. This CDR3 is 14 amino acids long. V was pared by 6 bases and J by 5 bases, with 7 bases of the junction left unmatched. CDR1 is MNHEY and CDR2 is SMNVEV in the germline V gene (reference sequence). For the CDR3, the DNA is TGTGCCAGCAGCACCTCTACAGGGGATCAGCCCCAGCATTTT. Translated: CASSTSTGDQPQHF.

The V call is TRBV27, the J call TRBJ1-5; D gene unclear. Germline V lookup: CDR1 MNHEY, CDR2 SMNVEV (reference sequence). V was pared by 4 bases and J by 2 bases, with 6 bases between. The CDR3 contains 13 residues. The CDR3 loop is CASSYGGNQPQHF. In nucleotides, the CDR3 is TGTGCCAGCAGTTACGGGGGCAATCAGCCCCAGCATTTT.

The CDR3 protein is CASRGAVSSYEQYF. CDR3 bases: TGCGCCAGCAGGGGAGCGGTTAGCTCCTACGAGCAGTACTTC. The chain links TRBV5-1 to TRBJ2-7; maybe TRBD2 (5 bases). Germline V gene sequence: CDR1 SGHRS, CDR2 YFSETQ. The CDR3 has 14 residues. The ends were cut back, 5 bases at V and 0 bases at J, with 12 bases in the middle.

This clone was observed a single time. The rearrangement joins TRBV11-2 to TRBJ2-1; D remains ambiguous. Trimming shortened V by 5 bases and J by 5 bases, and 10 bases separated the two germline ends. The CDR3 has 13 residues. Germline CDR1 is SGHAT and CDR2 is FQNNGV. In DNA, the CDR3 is TGTGCCAGCAGCCCAAACACCCACAATGAGCAGTTCTTC. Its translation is CASSPNTHNEQFF.

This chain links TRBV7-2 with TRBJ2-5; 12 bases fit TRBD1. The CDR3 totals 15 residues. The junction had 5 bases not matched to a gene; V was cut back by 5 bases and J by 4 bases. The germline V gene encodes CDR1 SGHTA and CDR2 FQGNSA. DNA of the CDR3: TGTGCCAGCAGCAGCCGGGACAGGGGGCGAGAGACCCAGTACTTC. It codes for CASSSRDRGRETQYF.

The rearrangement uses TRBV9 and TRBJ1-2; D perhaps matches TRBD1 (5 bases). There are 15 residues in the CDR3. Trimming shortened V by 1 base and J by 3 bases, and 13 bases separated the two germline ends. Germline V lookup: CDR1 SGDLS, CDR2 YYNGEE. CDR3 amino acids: CASSVWGSQDYGYTF. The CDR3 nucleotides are TGTGCCAGCAGCGTATGGGGCAGTCAGGACTATGGCTACACCTTC.

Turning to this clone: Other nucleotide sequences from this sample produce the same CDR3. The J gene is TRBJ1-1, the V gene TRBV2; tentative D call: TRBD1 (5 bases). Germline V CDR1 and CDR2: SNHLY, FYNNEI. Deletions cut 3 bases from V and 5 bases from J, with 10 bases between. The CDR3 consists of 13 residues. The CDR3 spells CASSDPGGTEAFF. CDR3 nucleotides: TGTGCCAGCAGTGATCCGGGGGGGACTGAAGCTTTCTTT.

The CDR3: CASSRQNRDTEAFF. The CDR3 DNA follows: TGTGCCAGCTCAAGACAGAATCGAGACACTGAAGCTTTCTTT. The V call is TRBV18, the J call TRBJ1-1, with a possible D match to TRBD1 (5 bases). CDR1 KGHSH and CDR2 LQKENI come from the germline V gene. V was shortened by 5 bases and J by 3 bases, with 13 bases between the two germline ends. The CDR3 length is 14 residues.

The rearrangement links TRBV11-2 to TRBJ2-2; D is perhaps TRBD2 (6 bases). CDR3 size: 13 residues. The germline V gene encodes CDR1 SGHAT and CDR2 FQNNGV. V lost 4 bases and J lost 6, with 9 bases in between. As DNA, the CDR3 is TGTGCCAGCAGCTCCGGGGGATCCGGGGAGCTGTTTTTT. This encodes CASSSGGSGELFF.

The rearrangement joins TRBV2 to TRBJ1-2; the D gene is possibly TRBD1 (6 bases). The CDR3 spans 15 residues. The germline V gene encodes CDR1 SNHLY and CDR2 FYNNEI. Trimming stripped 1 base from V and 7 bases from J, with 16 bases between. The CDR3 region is CASSEGTGTRGGYTF. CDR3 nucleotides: TGTGCCAGCAGTGAAGGTACAGGTACCAGGGGTGGCTACACCTTC. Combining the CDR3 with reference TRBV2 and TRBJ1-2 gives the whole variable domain EPEVTQTPSHQVTQMGQEVILRCVPISNHLYFYWYRQILGQKVEFLVSFYNNEISEKSEIFDDQFSVERPDGSNFTLKIRSTKLEDSAMYFCASSEGTGTRGGYTFGSGTRLTVV.

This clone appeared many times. In DNA, the CDR3 is TGTGCCAGTAGTGACATATTTAGCAATCAGCCCCAGCATTTT. It yields the protein CASSDIFSNQPQHF. This sequence joins TRBV19 and TRBJ1-5; no firm D call. This CDR3 region has 14 residues. CDR1 and CDR2 (germline): LNHDA, SQIVND (reference sequence). Trimming took off 5 bases at V and 0 bases at J, with 8 bases between the two ends.

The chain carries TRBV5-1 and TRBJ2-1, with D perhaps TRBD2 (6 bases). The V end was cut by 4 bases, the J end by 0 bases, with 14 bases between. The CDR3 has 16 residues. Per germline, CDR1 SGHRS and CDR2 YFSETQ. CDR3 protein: CASSPPSGSSYNEQFF. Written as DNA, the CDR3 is TGCGCCAGCAGCCCCCCCTCCGGGAGCTCCTACAATGAGCAGTTCTTC.

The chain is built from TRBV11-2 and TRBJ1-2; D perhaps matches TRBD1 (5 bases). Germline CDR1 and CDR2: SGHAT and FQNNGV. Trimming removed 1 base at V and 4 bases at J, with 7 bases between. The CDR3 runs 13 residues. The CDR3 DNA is TGTGCCAGCAGCTTAGTAGGGGTCTATGGCTACACCTTC. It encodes CASSLVGVYGYTF.